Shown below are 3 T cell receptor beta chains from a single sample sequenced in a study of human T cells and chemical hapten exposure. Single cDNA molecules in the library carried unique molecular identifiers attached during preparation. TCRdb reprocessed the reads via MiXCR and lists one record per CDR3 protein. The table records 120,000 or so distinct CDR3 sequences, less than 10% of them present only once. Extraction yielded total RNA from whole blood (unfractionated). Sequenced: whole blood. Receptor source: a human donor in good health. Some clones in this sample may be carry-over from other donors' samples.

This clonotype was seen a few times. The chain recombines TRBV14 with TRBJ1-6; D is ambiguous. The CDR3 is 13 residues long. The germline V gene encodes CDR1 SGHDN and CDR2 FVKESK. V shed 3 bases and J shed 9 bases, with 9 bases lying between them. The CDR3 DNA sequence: TGTGCCAGCAGCCAGTACCCTGGTTCACCCCTCCACTTT. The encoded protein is CASSQYPGSPLHF.

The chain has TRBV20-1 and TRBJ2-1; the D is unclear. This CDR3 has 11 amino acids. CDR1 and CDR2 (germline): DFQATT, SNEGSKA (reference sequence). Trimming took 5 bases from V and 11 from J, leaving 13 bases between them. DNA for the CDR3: TGCAGTGCTCTCTGGACCGCGAAGCAGTTCTTC. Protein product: CSALWTAKQFF.

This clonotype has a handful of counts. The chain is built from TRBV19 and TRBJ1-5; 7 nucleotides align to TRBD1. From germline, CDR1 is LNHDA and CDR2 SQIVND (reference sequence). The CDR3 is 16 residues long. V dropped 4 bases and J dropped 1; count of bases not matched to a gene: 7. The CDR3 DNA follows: TGTGCCAGTAGTAGGAAGACAGGGCCGAGCAATCAGCCCCAGCATTTT. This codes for CASSRKTGPSNQPQHF. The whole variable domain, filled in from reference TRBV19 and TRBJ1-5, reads DGGITQSPKYLFRKEGQNVTLSCEQNLNHDAMYWYRQDPGQGLRLIYYSQIVNDFQKGDIAEGYSVSREKKESFPLTVTSAQKNPTAFYLCASSRKTGPSNQPQHFGDGTRLSIL.